The 12 T cell receptor beta chains below all came from one sample that was sequenced in a study of human T cells and chemical hapten exposure. TCRdb reprocessed the RACE reads via MiXCR and lists one record per CDR3 protein. The repertoire includes 380,000 or so distinct CDR3 sequences, roughly 4.8% of them detected once, and approximately 2.3% sits in the top ten. Time point noted: patch test 1, 2 weeks after DPC sensitization. Treatment in this sample: therapeutic diphenylcyclopropenone sensitization with weekly scalp DPC. The sample in question was whole blood, obtained in connection with sensitization to the hapten diphenylcyclopropenone (DPC). The receptors come from a woman aged 45 to 65 with alopecia areata. Some clones in this sample may be carry-over from other donors' samples.

This clonotype was observed many times. This sequence joins TRBV28 and TRBJ2-1; D is unclear. Germline assignment: CDR1 MDHEN and CDR2 SYDVKM. Trimming left V 5 bases short and J 0 bases short, with 11 bases between. The CDR3 loop spans 15 amino acids. The CDR3 spells CASSPGSLSYNEQFF. The CDR3 DNA is TGTGCCAGCAGTCCCGGGTCTCTCTCCTACAATGAGCAGTTCTTC.

The rearrangement links TRBV7-3 to TRBJ1-5; no definite D call. The CDR3 length is 13 residues. Per germline, CDR1 SGHTA and CDR2 FQGTGA. The V end was cut by 5 bases, the J end by 5 bases, with 10 bases between. CDR3 residues: CASSPLPDQPQHF. The DNA of the CDR3 is TGTGCCAGCAGCCCCCTACCGGATCAGCCCCAGCATTTT.

This clonotype was observed many times. This rearrangement joins TRBV29-1 to TRBJ1-1, with TRBD1 as a possible D gene (6 bases). V lost 0 bases and J 1 base, leaving 15 bases between the germline ends. The CDR3 loop spans 16 amino acids. Germline lookup yields CDR1 SQVTM and CDR2 ANQGSEA. The CDR3 here is CSVEDTGGATNTEAFF. The DNA of the CDR3 is TGCAGCGTTGAAGATACCGGGGGGGCGACGAACACTGAAGCTTTCTTT. The variable domain in full, completed from reference TRBV29-1 and TRBJ1-1, reads SAVISQKPSRDICQRGTSLTIQCQVDSQVTMMFWYRQQPGQSLTLIATANQGSEATYESGFVIDKFPISRPNLTFSTLTVSNMSPEDSSIYLCSVEDTGGATNTEAFFGQGTRLTVV.

The chain couples TRBV6-5 to TRBJ1-1; D perhaps matches TRBD1 (6 bases). Germline V gene data show CDR1 as MNHEY and CDR2 as SVGAGI. This CDR3 is built from 15 residues. Trimming cost V 4 bases and J 2 bases, with 14 bases left between them. In DNA, the CDR3 is TGTGCCAGCAGTTCCCCCAAGACAGGTAACACTGAAGCTTTCTTT. It specifies CASSSPKTGNTEAFF.

This clonotype was seen a handful of times. J is TRBJ1-6 and V is TRBV7-9; D possibly corresponds to TRBD1 (5 bases). The CDR3 is 15 residues long. Trimming took 3 bases from V and 7 from J, leaving 13 bases between them. Germline V gene data show CDR1 as SEHNR and CDR2 as FQNEAQ (reference sequence). The CDR3 loop is CASSLASGRNSPLHF. CDR3 DNA sequence: TGTGCCAGCAGCTTGGCCTCAGGGAGGAATTCACCCCTCCACTTT.

The genes are TRBV7-9 and TRBJ2-6, with D perhaps TRBD2 (5 bases). V was trimmed by 8 bases and J by 2 bases, leaving 13 bases between them. The CDR3 totals 15 residues. Germline V gene sequence: CDR1 SEHNR, CDR2 FQNEAQ (reference sequence). The CDR3 region has the DNA TGTGCCAGCCCCCGGGATATCGCTGGGGCCAACGTCCTGACTTTC. As protein: CASPRDIAGANVLTF.

This clonotype came up many times. The V gene is TRBV28, the J gene TRBJ1-3; D gene ambiguous. V lost 2 bases and J 4 bases, leaving 12 bases between the germline ends. Germline lookup yields CDR1 MDHEN and CDR2 SYDVKM. The CDR3 has 15 residues. Written as DNA, the CDR3 is TGTGCCAGCAGTTTAGGCGACACCCAAGGAAACACCATATATTTT. Translation gives CASSLGDTQGNTIYF.

The table lists this clonotype with many counts. The chain has TRBV28 and TRBJ2-5; tentatively, D is TRBD1 (6 bases). Trimming took 4 bases from V and 1 from J, leaving 7 bases between them. The CDR3 runs 13 residues. Germline V gene lookup returns CDR1 MDHEN and CDR2 SYDVKM. The DNA of the CDR3 is TGTGCCAGCAGTTCAGGGGTCCAAGAGACCCAGTACTTC. This translates into CASSSGVQETQYF. The full variable domain, its missing parts supplied by reference TRBV28 and TRBJ2-5, is DVKVTQSSRYLVKRTGEKVFLECVQDMDHENMFWYRQDPGLGLRLIYFSYDVKMKEKGDIPEGYSVSREKKERFSLILESASTNQTSMYLCASSSGVQETQYFGPGTRLLVL.

This clonotype was found a few times. This chain joins TRBV29-1 and TRBJ2-2, with 9 bases lining up with TRBD1. With V trimmed by 6 bases and J by 5 bases, 4 bases remained unmatched. The CDR3 covers 13 residues. Germline-derived CDR1 and CDR2 are SQVTM and ANQGSEA. CDR3 residues: CSVDRGGTGELFF. CDR3 DNA: TGCAGCGTGGACAGGGGTGGGACCGGGGAGCTGTTTTTT.

In this sample, this clonotype turned up many times. The chain recombines TRBV9 with TRBJ1-1, with D possibly being TRBD1 (5 bases). In germline, CDR1 is SGDLS, CDR2 YYNGEE. The CDR3 is 15 residues long. V was shortened by 4 bases and J by 3 bases, with 16 bases between the two germline ends. The CDR3, as DNA: TGTGCCAGCAGCCCACGACAGAACGAGTACACTGAAGCTTTCTTT. It is translated as CASSPRQNEYTEAFF.

As to this clonotype: In this CDR3 the conserved last residue, phenylalanine or tryptophan, is missing, so a read error is likely. The chain employs TRBV28 and TRBJ2-3; 13 nucleotides match TRBD2. CDR3 size: 15 residues. V shed 4 bases, J shed 3 bases, and the junction held 1 base outside the gene matches. Germline V gene sequence: CDR1 MDHEN, CDR2 SYDVKM. CDR3 amino acids: CASSSLAGGTDTQYY. The CDR3 DNA sequence: TGTGCCAGCAGTTCACTAGCGGGAGGGACAGATACGCAGTATTAT.

The V gene is TRBV6-2 or TRBV6-3, the J gene TRBJ2-3, with unresolved D. The CDR3 consists of 13 residues. Germline V gene data show CDR1 as MNHEY and CDR2 as SVGEGT. V gave up 5 bases and J gave up 2 bases, with 8 bases separating them. Written as DNA, the CDR3 is TGTGCCAGCAGTACCATATTCACAGATACGCAGTATTTT. It specifies CASSTIFTDTQYF.